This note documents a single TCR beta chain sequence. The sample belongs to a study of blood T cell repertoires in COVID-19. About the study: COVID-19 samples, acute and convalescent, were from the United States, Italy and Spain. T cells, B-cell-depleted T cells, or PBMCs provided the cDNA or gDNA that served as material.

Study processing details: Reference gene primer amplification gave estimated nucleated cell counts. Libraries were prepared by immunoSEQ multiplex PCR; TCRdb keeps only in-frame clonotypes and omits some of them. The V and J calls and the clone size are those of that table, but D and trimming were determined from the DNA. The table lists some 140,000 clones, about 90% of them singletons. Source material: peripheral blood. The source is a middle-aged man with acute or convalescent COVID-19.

As DNA, the CDR3 is TGTGCCAGCAGTCGAACAGGGGCTAATTCACCCCTCCACTTT. It is translated as CASSRTGANSPLHF. The chain couples TRBV6-5 to TRBJ1-6; 7 nucleotides agree with TRBD1. This CDR3 region has 14 residues. V dropped 5 bases and J dropped 6; count of bases not matched to a gene: 4. Per germline, CDR1 MNHEY and CDR2 SVGAGI.